This TCR beta chain appears in the sequencing data of a study of cytomegalovirus exposure and HLA in healthy donors. PCR employed 60 Vbeta and 13 Jbeta primers. The table came from immunoSEQ multiplex PCR; TCRdb's copy has only in-frame clones and leaves some out. The sample includes 75,000 to 95,000 clones, approximately 84% of them seen just once. CDR1 MDHEN and CDR2 SYDVKM come from the germline V gene. With 4 bases removed from V and 2 bases from J, the gap between germline ends came to 17 bases. The CDR3 is 16 residues long. Material for sequencing was PBMCs. V is TRBV28 and J is TRBJ1-1; tentative D call: TRBD1 (5 bases). This TCR was sampled from a man between 18 and 29 years old in good health and CMV-seronegative. The CDR3 region has the DNA TGTGCCAGCAGTTCTGGCCATTGGGGGGGTAACACTGAAGCTTTCTTT. This translates into CASSSGHWGGNTEAFF.